The rows below give T cell receptor beta chains drawn from one sample of a study of CD8 T cells in Susac syndrome. Via MiXCR, TCRdb re-called the immunoSEQ multiplex PCR reads, giving one row per CDR3 protein. The sample contains 200,000 to 300,000 distinct CDR3 sequences, 90% to 96% of which appear only once. The sample consisted of CD4+ T cells from PBMCs. Every receptor here comes from a human donor with Susac syndrome. CDR3s leave out the opening cysteine and the closing phenylalanine or tryptophan. Each record gives: J gene, V gene, CDR3 protein.

J gene: TRBJ1-2; V gene: TRBV30; CDR3 protein: AWRGGLVVYGYT
J gene: TRBJ2-4; V gene: TRBV7-9; CDR3 protein: ASSPISVGAKNIQY
J gene: TRBJ2-6; V gene: TRBV12-5; CDR3 protein: ASGSTPTGANALT
J gene: TRBJ2-2; V gene: TRBV12-5; CDR3 protein: ASGLPRLAGVGPNTGELF
J gene: TRBJ2-3; V gene: TRBV9; CDR3 protein: ASSVGSGREADTQY
J gene: TRBJ1-1; V gene: TRBV15; CDR3 protein: ATSRDPTGAGTEAF
J gene: TRBJ2-3; V gene: TRBV4-1; CDR3 protein: ASSQGLLAGFTDTQY
J gene: TRBJ2-3; V gene: TRBV14; CDR3 protein: ASSQDPSGTQY
J gene: TRBJ2-1; V gene: TRBV12-3/TRBV12-4; CDR3 protein: ASSLWVPRTSGRRREQF
J gene: TRBJ2-2; V gene: TRBV7-2; CDR3 protein: ASSLFSQNTGELF
J gene: TRBJ2-1; V gene: TRBV15; CDR3 protein: ATSRESGTRTKNEQF
J gene: TRBJ2-4; V gene: TRBV25-1; CDR3 protein: ASSLGRGIENIQY
J gene: TRBJ1-2; V gene: TRBV9; CDR3 protein: ASSLNSPGRYGYT
J gene: TRBJ2-5; V gene: TRBV20-1; CDR3 protein: SATPRPETQY
J gene: TRBJ2-1; V gene: TRBV15; CDR3 protein: ATSRDRTLRC
J gene: TRBJ2-7; V gene: TRBV9; CDR3 protein: ASSVGLAGQAYEQY
J gene: TRBJ2-2; V gene: TRBV12-3/TRBV12-4; CDR3 protein: ASSARQGFIPPGELF
J gene: TRBJ1-1; V gene: TRBV9; CDR3 protein: ASSIGHGGTEAF
J gene: TRBJ1-2; V gene: TRBV2; CDR3 protein: ASSDRANYGYT
J gene: TRBJ2-2; V gene: TRBV19; CDR3 protein: ASSGTGYTGELF
J gene: TRBJ1-1; V gene: TRBV20-1; CDR3 protein: SARLSTEAF
J gene: TRBJ2-2; V gene: TRBV11-2; CDR3 protein: ASSWTSGTIRSTGELF
J gene: TRBJ2-7; V gene: TRBV27; CDR3 protein: ASSFQRERYEQY
J gene: TRBJ1-2; V gene: TRBV20-1; CDR3 protein: SANRVGNYGYT
J gene: TRBJ1-2; V gene: TRBV18; CDR3 protein: ASSPRTANYGYT
J gene: TRBJ2-1; V gene: TRBV3-1; CDR3 protein: ASSPRTSGTDYNEQF
J gene: TRBJ2-5; V gene: TRBV2; CDR3 protein: ASSEALTEETQY
J gene: TRBJ2-1; V gene: TRBV9; CDR3 protein: ASSPPTLYNEQF
J gene: TRBJ1-2; V gene: TRBV28; CDR3 protein: ASLTSGDGNYGYT
J gene: TRBJ1-2; V gene: TRBV5-4; CDR3 protein: ASRFGESGDGYT
J gene: TRBJ1-1; V gene: TRBV7-3; CDR3 protein: ASSNTGPGGEAF
J gene: TRBJ2-4; V gene: TRBV11-2; CDR3 protein: ASSETTGVGNIQY
J gene: TRBJ2-7; V gene: TRBV13; CDR3 protein: ASSPDYRNEQY
J gene: TRBJ2-5; V gene: TRBV29-1; CDR3 protein: SVDPDMGLAGVETQY
J gene: TRBJ1-5; V gene: TRBV28; CDR3 protein: ASSFSQGFNQPQH
J gene: TRBJ2-7; V gene: TRBV20-1; CDR3 protein: SASSGSSYEQY
J gene: TRBJ2-7; V gene: TRBV20-1; CDR3 protein: SADRDSSYEQY
J gene: TRBJ2-5; V gene: TRBV3-1; CDR3 protein: ASSQWGLAGEETQY
J gene: TRBJ1-1; V gene: TRBV14; CDR3 protein: ASSQVWGLGTEAF
J gene: TRBJ1-1; V gene: TRBV7-3; CDR3 protein: ASSSAGGGEAF
J gene: TRBJ1-5; V gene: TRBV28; CDR3 protein: ASSSSGTGYQPQH
J gene: TRBJ2-7; V gene: TRBV25-1; CDR3 protein: ASSLQGAYEQY
J gene: TRBJ2-5; V gene: TRBV28; CDR3 protein: ASSTQPLQETQY
J gene: TRBJ1-2; V gene: TRBV2; CDR3 protein: ARTPTGGHGYT
J gene: TRBJ2-7; V gene: TRBV4-1; CDR3 protein: ASSPETGYEQY
J gene: TRBJ1-5; V gene: TRBV24-1; CDR3 protein: ATLMEAASNQPQH
J gene: TRBJ2-2; V gene: TRBV29-1; CDR3 protein: SVRDSSNTGELF
J gene: TRBJ2-6; V gene: TRBV6-2/TRBV6-3; CDR3 protein: ASSYPGSIRGQGPVNGANVLT
J gene: TRBJ1-1; V gene: TRBV30; CDR3 protein: AWWPGRARTEAF
J gene: TRBJ1-4; V gene: TRBV28; CDR3 protein: ASRYDRSNEKLF
J gene: TRBJ2-2; V gene: TRBV7-8; CDR3 protein: ASSLAISGNAGELF
J gene: TRBJ1-5; V gene: TRBV28; CDR3 protein: ASTWGNQPQH
J gene: TRBJ1-1; V gene: TRBV30; CDR3 protein: AWGGENTEAF
J gene: TRBJ2-3; V gene: TRBV10-3; CDR3 protein: AISQDRESTDTQY
J gene: TRBJ2-7; V gene: TRBV9; CDR3 protein: ASSLESRSYEQY
J gene: TRBJ2-7; V gene: TRBV19; CDR3 protein: ASSTLAKSSYEQY
J gene: TRBJ1-4; V gene: TRBV5-1; CDR3 protein: ASSLDGGSVF
J gene: TRBJ2-6; V gene: TRBV28; CDR3 protein: ASSRRRTAAGANVLT
J gene: TRBJ1-2; V gene: TRBV9; CDR3 protein: ASSGVPGQYHYGYT